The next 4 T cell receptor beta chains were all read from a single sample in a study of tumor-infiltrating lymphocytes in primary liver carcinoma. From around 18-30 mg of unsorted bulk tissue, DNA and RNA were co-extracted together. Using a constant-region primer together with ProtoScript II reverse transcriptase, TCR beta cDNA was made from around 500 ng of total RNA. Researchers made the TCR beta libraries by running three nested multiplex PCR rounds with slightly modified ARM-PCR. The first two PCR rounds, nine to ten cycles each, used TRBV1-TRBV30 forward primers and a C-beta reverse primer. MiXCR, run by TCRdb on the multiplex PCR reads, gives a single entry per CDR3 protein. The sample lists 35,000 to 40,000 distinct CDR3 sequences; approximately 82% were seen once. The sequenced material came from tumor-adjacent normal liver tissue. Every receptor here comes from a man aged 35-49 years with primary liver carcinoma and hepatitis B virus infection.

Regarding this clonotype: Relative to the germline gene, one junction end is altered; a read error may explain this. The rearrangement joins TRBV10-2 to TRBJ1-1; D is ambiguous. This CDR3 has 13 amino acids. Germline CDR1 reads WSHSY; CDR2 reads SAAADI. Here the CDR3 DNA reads TGCGCCAGTAGTGAAGTAGAAAACAATGAAGCTTTCTTC. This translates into CASSEVENNEAFF.

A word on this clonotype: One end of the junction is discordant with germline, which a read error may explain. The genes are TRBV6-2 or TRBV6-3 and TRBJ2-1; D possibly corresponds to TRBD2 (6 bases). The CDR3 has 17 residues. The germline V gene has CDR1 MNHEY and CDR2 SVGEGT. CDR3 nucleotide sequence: TGTGCCAGCAGGGCAGGTCTCACGGGAGAAGGGCACAATGAGCACTTCTTC. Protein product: CASRAGLTGEGHNEHFF.

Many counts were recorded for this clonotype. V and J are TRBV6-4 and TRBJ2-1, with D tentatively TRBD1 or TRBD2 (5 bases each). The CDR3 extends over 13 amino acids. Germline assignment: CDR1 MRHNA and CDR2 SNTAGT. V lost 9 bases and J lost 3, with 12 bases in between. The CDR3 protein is CASSGQNYNEQFF. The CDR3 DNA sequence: TGTGCCAGTTCGGGGCAGAACTACAATGAGCAGTTCTTC.

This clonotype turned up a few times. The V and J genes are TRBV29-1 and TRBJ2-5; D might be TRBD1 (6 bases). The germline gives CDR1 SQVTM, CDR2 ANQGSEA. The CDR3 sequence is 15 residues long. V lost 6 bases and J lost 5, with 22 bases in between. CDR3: CSVGETGPPKETQYF. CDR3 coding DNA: TGCAGCGTCGGGGAGACAGGACCTCCGAAGGAGACCCAGTACTTC.